This T cell receptor beta chain emerged from a study of blood T cell repertoires in COVID-19. Background on the study: COVID-19 samples collected from the United States, Italy and Spain covered acute and convalescent phases.

Original data processing: Counts of nucleated cells, estimated from reference gene primer amplification, were obtained. Sequenced by immunoSEQ multiplex PCR; TCRdb stores in-frame clones only, minus some. That table gives V, J and clone size, and the DNA gave D and trimming. The profile shows some 87,000 clones, around nine tenths of them singletons. Seattle-derived patients entered the study during active infection and were followed longitudinally. The CDR3 extends over 17 amino acids. The ends lost 1 base at V and 5 bases at J; junction bases unmatched: 10. Germline lookup yields CDR1 SGHRS and CDR2 YFSETQ.

Specimen: peripheral blood. The clonotype was recovered from a human donor with COVID-19, enrolled during active disease. The donor label of this sample is uncertain. The V call is TRBV5-1, the J call TRBJ2-2; 8 bases agree with TRBD2. CDR3 amino acids: CASSLWASGLITGELFF. CDR3 bases: TGCGCCAGCAGCTTGTGGGCTAGCGGGTTGATAACCGGGGAGCTGTTTTTT.